One and the same sample provided the 28 T cell receptor beta chains below, sequenced in a study of blood T cell repertoires in COVID-19. Assay: immunoSEQ multiplex PCR; the TCRdb copy retains only in-frame clones and omits some. In the table there are approximately 350,000 clones, 85% to 90% of which are singletons. The sample taken for sequencing was peripheral blood. The receptors originated from a woman in her seventies with COVID-19, enrolled during active disease.

J is TRBJ1-5 and V is TRBV5-8; perhaps TRBD1 as D (6 bases). CDR1 is SGHTS, CDR2 YDEGEE, per germline. This CDR3 contains 15 residues. The V end was cut by 4 bases, the J end by 3 bases, with 14 bases between. As DNA, the CDR3 is TGTGCCAGCAGCGAGAGCGGGGGCTACAATCAGCCCCAGCATTTT. As protein: CASSESGGYNQPQHF.

The genes are TRBV23-1 and TRBJ1-5, with TRBD1 matching 7 bases. TRBV23-1 is reported as an ORF; its role is uncertain. The CDR3 consists of 15 residues. Trimming cost V 2 bases and J 5 bases; bases outside gene matches: 6. The CDR3 protein is CASSQVTGVHQPQHF. The CDR3 DNA reads as TGCGCCAGCAGTCAAGTTACAGGGGTCCATCAGCCCCAGCATTTT.

V gene TRBV4-1 combines with J gene TRBJ2-7; tentative D call: TRBD2 (6 bases). CDR1 and CDR2 from the germline V gene are MGHRA and YSYEKL. Trimming took off 1 base at V and 5 bases at J, with 12 bases between the two ends. The CDR3 contains 14 residues. The CDR3 region has the DNA TGCGCCAGCAGCCAAGTAGCACGGAGGGACGAGCAGTACTTC. Encoded protein: CASSQVARRDEQYF.

This chain joins TRBV3-1 (or the pseudogene TRBV3-2) and TRBJ1-4, with D perhaps matching TRBD1 (6 bases). The V gene lost 5 bases and the J gene lost 7 bases, with 17 bases spanning the gap. The germline gives CDR1 LGHDT, CDR2 YNNKEL (reference sequence). This CDR3 spans 15 amino acids. CDR3 in DNA: TGTGCCAGCAGCTCGACAGGTCCCAGAAGTGAAAAACTGTTTTTT. Translation: CASSSTGPRSEKLFF.

The chain carries TRBV5-5 and TRBJ1-2; D is ambiguous. The V end lost 2 bases, the J end lost 8 bases, and 10 bases lay between the germline ends. This CDR3 has 12 residues. CDR1 and CDR2 (germline): SGHKS, YYEKEE (reference sequence). The chain's CDR3 is CASSFGIRGYTF. DNA of the CDR3: TGTGCCAGCAGCTTCGGGATCAGAGGCTACACCTTC.

V gene TRBV7-8 combines with J gene TRBJ2-7; the match to TRBD1 covers 8 bases. With 5 bases clipped from V and 5 bases from J, the junction kept 11 bases outside the gene matches. Germline CDR1 SGHVS, CDR2 FQNEAQ. This CDR3 is 15 amino acids long. The CDR3 sequence is CASSPGTGSAHEQYF. CDR3 sequence (DNA): TGTGCCAGCAGCCCGGGGACAGGCAGCGCCCACGAGCAGTACTTC.

The chain joins TRBV19 to TRBJ1-1; 7 bases fit TRBD1. V shed 8 bases, J shed 3 bases, and the junction held 9 bases outside the gene matches. There are 14 residues in the CDR3. Looked up from germline, CDR1 is LNHDA and CDR2 is SQIVND (reference sequence). CDR3 sequence reads: CASSRTGRDTEAFF. Here the CDR3 DNA reads TGTGCCAGTTCGCGGACAGGTAGGGACACTGAAGCTTTCTTT.

This chain links TRBV5-4 with TRBJ2-2, with TRBD2 matching over 9 bases. Germline CDR1 SGHNT, CDR2 YYREEE (reference sequence). The trim removed 4 bases at V and 0 bases at J, leaving 4 bases unmatched. This CDR3 contains 16 residues. Here the CDR3 reads CASSPGLAANTGELFF. The DNA for the CDR3 is TGTGCCAGCAGCCCGGGACTAGCAGCGAACACCGGGGAGCTGTTTTTT.

The rearrangement links TRBV6-5 to TRBJ2-3; 10 nucleotides agree with TRBD1. The J segment lost 7 bases and the V segment lost 4 bases, leaving 5 bases of the junction unmatched. The germline V gene has CDR1 MNHEY and CDR2 SVGAGI. This CDR3 region has 14 residues. CDR3 residues: CASSSGQGVYTQYF. In DNA form, the CDR3 reads TGTGCCAGCAGTTCCGGACAGGGGGTATATACGCAGTATTTT.

The rearrangement joins TRBV5-6 to TRBJ1-4; a possible D gene is TRBD1 (5 bases). The CDR3 extends over 15 amino acids. The germline gives CDR1 SGHDT, CDR2 YYEEEE. Trimming removed 3 bases at V and 7 bases at J, with 16 bases between. The chain's CDR3 is CASSSPRDVGEKLFF. DNA of the CDR3: TGTGCCAGCAGCTCCCCCAGGGATGTGGGTGAAAAACTGTTTTTT.

The V gene is TRBV5-6, the J gene TRBJ1-3; the D gene is possibly TRBD1 (5 bases). There are 13 residues in the CDR3. Trimming cost V 4 bases and J 4 bases, with 9 bases left between them. Germline V lookup: CDR1 SGHDT, CDR2 YYEEEE. The DNA for the CDR3 is TGTGCCAGCAGCCGGGGACTAGGAAACACCATATATTTT. Translation gives CASSRGLGNTIYF. Based on the CDR3 plus reference TRBV5-6 and TRBJ1-3, the full variable domain is DAGVTQSPTHLIKTRGQQVTLRCSPKSGHDTVSWYQQALGQGPQFIFQYYEEEERQRGNFPDRFSGHQFPNYSSELNVNALLLGDSALYLCASSRGLGNTIYFGEGSWLTVV.

This clone has just one count. This chain joins TRBV11-2 and TRBJ1-4; TRBD1 matches at 7 bases. Germline V CDR1 and CDR2: SGHAT, FQNNGV. V was pared by 3 bases and J by 4 bases, with 5 bases of the junction left unmatched. CDR3 length equals 15 residues. The CDR3, as DNA: TGTGCCAGCAGCTTCTCCGGGACAGTTAATGAAAAACTGTTTTTT. Its translation: CASSFSGTVNEKLFF.

The V and J genes are TRBV24-1 and TRBJ1-2, with D perhaps matching TRBD1 (5 bases). This CDR3 contains 14 residues. Trimming stripped 9 bases from V and 7 bases from J, with 20 bases between. Germline-derived CDR1 and CDR2 are KGHDR and SFDVKD. The chain's CDR3 is CATEARGGSGGYTF. The DNA for the CDR3 is TGTGCCACCGAGGCTCGGGGGGGGTCGGGTGGCTACACCTTC.

The CDR3 is CASSYSTGVYGYTF. The CDR3 DNA follows: TGTGCCAGCAGTTACTCGACAGGGGTCTATGGCTACACCTTC. The chain uses TRBV6-5 and TRBJ1-2; 8 nucleotides match TRBD1. Germline lookup yields CDR1 MNHEY and CDR2 SVGAGI. This CDR3 contains 14 residues. J lost 4 bases, V lost 0 bases, and 1 base had no gene match.

This clone was detected once. The chain is built from TRBV27 and TRBJ1-6, with TRBD1 as a possible D gene (6 bases). This CDR3 is built from 14 residues. V was trimmed by 3 bases and J by 7 bases, leaving 10 bases between them. CDR1 MNHEY and CDR2 SMNVEV come from the germline V gene (reference sequence). The CDR3 is CASSFRGSNSPLHF. The CDR3 nucleotides are TGTGCCAGCAGTTTTAGGGGGTCCAATTCACCCCTCCACTTT.

The gene calls are TRBV6-5 and TRBJ1-2; D gene unclear. V lost 0 bases to trimming and J lost 4 bases, with 9 bases between them. The CDR3 sequence is 14 residues long. CDR1 MNHEY and CDR2 SVGAGI come from the germline V gene. The CDR3 region is CASSYSGQVYGYTF. CDR3 nucleotide sequence: TGTGCCAGCAGTTACTCTGGGCAGGTCTATGGCTACACCTTC.

CDR3 coding DNA: TGTGCCAGCAAGCTGACACCTACCCAAGAGACCCAGTACTTC. Translation: CASKLTPTQETQYF. J is TRBJ2-5 and V is TRBV27; no clear D gene. The V gene lost 7 bases and the J gene lost 1 base, with 13 bases spanning the gap. The CDR3 consists of 14 residues. Germline CDR1 reads MNHEY; CDR2 reads SMNVEV (reference sequence).

The rearrangement uses TRBV28 and TRBJ2-7, with 9 bases that match TRBD2. Per germline, CDR1 MDHEN and CDR2 SYDVKM. The V segment lost 6 bases and the J segment 0 bases; nucleotides outside the gene matches: 6. The CDR3 is 15 amino acids. Here the CDR3 DNA reads TGTGCCAGCAGCCCTAGCGGGGTCGGCTCCTACGAGCAGTACTTC. This gives the protein CASSPSGVGSYEQYF.

V and J are TRBV14 and TRBJ2-5; D is unclear. Trimming stripped 8 bases from V and 7 bases from J, with 14 bases between. The germline V gene has CDR1 SGHDN and CDR2 FVKESK. The CDR3 extends over 12 amino acids. The CDR3 DNA reads TGTGCCAGCGGGTCCTTGAGAGGGACCCAGTACTTC. This translates into CASGSLRGTQYF.

The rearrangement joins TRBV7-8 to TRBJ2-5; D call uncertain. Germline V gene data show CDR1 as SGHVS and CDR2 as FQNEAQ. Trimming cost V 5 bases and J 1 base, with 14 bases left between them. The CDR3 runs 15 residues. This CDR3 is CASSIPLGSQETQYF. CDR3 in DNA: TGTGCCAGCAGCATCCCTCTTGGTAGCCAAGAGACCCAGTACTTC.

The chain uses TRBV11-2 and TRBJ2-7; unclear D gene. V was pared by 1 base and J by 4 bases, with 2 bases between. The germline CDR1 and CDR2 sequences are SGHAT and FQNNGV. This CDR3 is 11 amino acids long. The CDR3 bases are TGTGCCAGCAGCTTAGTATACGAGCAGTACTTC. This codes for CASSLVYEQYF.

This clone has a single count. This chain connects TRBV28 to TRBJ1-5; D gene uncertain. The V and J ends lost 3 bases and 5 bases respectively, with 11 bases between them. CDR1 and CDR2 from the germline V gene are MDHEN and SYDVKM. CDR3 length: 14 amino acids. This CDR3 reads CASSFYGEYQPQHF. CDR3 sequence (DNA): TGTGCCAGCAGTTTTTACGGGGAATATCAGCCCCAGCATTTT.

The chain recombines TRBV2 with TRBJ1-6; 10 bases fit TRBD1. Trimming at V came to 8 bases and at J to 7 bases, leaving 2 bases not matched to a gene. Germline lookup yields CDR1 SNHLY and CDR2 FYNNEI. CDR3 size: 13 residues. The CDR3 sequence: CASRDRGNSPLHF. CDR3 in DNA: TGTGCCAGCCGGGACAGGGGAAATTCACCCCTCCACTTT.

The rearrangement joins TRBV5-4 to TRBJ2-5; the D gene is possibly TRBD1 (6 bases). This CDR3 is 14 amino acids long. V lost 3 bases, J lost 2 bases, and 11 bases lay in between. Germline V lookup: CDR1 SGHNT, CDR2 YYREEE (reference sequence). CDR3 amino acids: CASSSQDSQETQYF. The CDR3 DNA sequence: TGTGCCAGCAGCTCACAGGACAGTCAAGAGACCCAGTACTTC.

CDR3 residues: CATTQGLTEAFF. The CDR3 DNA sequence: TGTGCCACGACCCAGGGTCTCACTGAAGCTTTCTTT. The V gene is TRBV5-4, the J gene TRBJ1-1; D is perhaps TRBD1 (5 bases). This CDR3 comprises 12 residues. Germline V gene lookup returns CDR1 SGHNT and CDR2 YYREEE (reference sequence). V was clipped by 9 bases and J by 4 bases, with 13 bases between them. The variable domain in full, completed from reference TRBV5-4 and TRBJ1-1, reads ETGVTQSPTHLIKTRGQQVTLRCSSQSGHNTVSWYQQALGQGPQFIFQYYREEENGRGNFPPRFSGLQFPNYSSELNVNALELDDSALYLCATTQGLTEAFFGQGTRLTVV.

The chain carries TRBV19 and TRBJ1-2; D not certain. Deletions cut 3 bases from V and 8 bases from J, with 13 bases between. Germline CDR1 and CDR2: LNHDA and SQIVND (reference sequence). The CDR3 contains 13 residues. CDR3 amino acids: CASSMRGLEGYTF. The CDR3 coding sequence is TGTGCCAGTAGTATGAGAGGGTTGGAGGGCTACACCTTC. Using reference TRBV19 and TRBJ1-2 for the parts outside the CDR3, the full variable domain is DGGITQSPKYLFRKEGQNVTLSCEQNLNHDAMYWYRQDPGQGLRLIYYSQIVNDFQKGDIAEGYSVSREKKESFPLTVTSAQKNPTAFYLCASSMRGLEGYTFGSGTRLTVV.

This rearrangement joins TRBV29-1 to TRBJ1-2; maybe TRBD1 (5 bases). V was shortened by 7 bases and J by 4 bases, with 13 bases between the two germline ends. The CDR3 consists of 12 residues. Germline CDR1 and CDR2: SQVTM and ANQGSEA. CDR3 residues: CSGGGDSYGYTF. The CDR3 DNA is TGCAGCGGGGGTGGAGACAGCTATGGCTACACCTTC.

To note about this clone: The same CDR3 is also encoded by other DNA sequences in this sample. V usage is TRBV20-1 and J usage is TRBJ2-1; D may be TRBD1 (5 bases). In germline, CDR1 is DFQATT, CDR2 SNEGSKA (reference sequence). The CDR3 has 11 amino acids. V was shortened by 3 bases and J by 8 bases, with 8 bases between the two germline ends. CDR3 protein: CSASKGDEQFF. Written as DNA, the CDR3 is TGCAGTGCTAGTAAAGGGGATGAGCAGTTCTTC.